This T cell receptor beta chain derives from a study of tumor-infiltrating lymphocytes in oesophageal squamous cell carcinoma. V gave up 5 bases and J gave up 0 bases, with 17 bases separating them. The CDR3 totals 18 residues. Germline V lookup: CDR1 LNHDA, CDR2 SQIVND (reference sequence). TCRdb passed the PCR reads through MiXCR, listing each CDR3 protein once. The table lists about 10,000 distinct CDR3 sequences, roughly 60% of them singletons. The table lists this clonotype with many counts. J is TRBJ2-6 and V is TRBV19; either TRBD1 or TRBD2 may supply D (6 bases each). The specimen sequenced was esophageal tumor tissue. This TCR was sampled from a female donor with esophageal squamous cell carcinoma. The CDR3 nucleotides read TGTGCCAGTAGTGTCGGGGGCCTCGGCAGCTCTGGGGCCAACGTCCTGACTTTC. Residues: CASSVGGLGSSGANVLTF.